Described below is a single T cell receptor beta chain sequence and its context. What it binds is unknown. V was clipped by 6 bases and J by 5 bases, with 13 bases between them. The germline V gene encodes CDR1 SGHAT and CDR2 FQNNGV. There are 13 residues in the CDR3. These data come from a study of T cell repertoires in cytomegalovirus infection. TCRdb re-called the reads through MiXCR, storing one row per CDR3 protein. The data show fewer than 350,000 distinct CDR3 sequences, around a tenth seen once. Study results and caveats: CMV-specific HLA-C-restricted TCR beta clonotypes dominated the ex vivo response. Using cumulative public TCR beta family frequency, the authors identified those who carried CMV together with the relevant HLA.

The sample was PBMCs. The chain recombines TRBV11-2 with TRBJ1-1, with TRBD1 as a possible D gene (6 bases). The sequence came from a human donor in good health (CMV status not recorded). Some clones in this sample may be carry-over from other donors' samples. The CDR3 nucleotides read TGTGCCAGCAGTTCCGGGGGCTGGACTGAAGCTTTCTTT. Translated: CASSSGGWTEAFF. The variable domain in full, completed from reference TRBV11-2 and TRBJ1-1, reads EAGVAQSPRYKIIEKRQSVAFWCNPISGHATLYWYQQILGQGPKLLIQFQNNGVVDDSQLPKDRFSAERLKGVDSTLKIQPAKLEDSAVYLCASSSGGWTEAFFGQGTRLTVV.